This T cell receptor beta chain was found in a study of OX40 agonist ivuxolimab in advanced cancers. Assay used: immunoSEQ multiplex PCR; TCRdb lists only in-frame clones, some missing. The table has about 42,000 clones, about 88% seen once; the top ten hold roughly 13%. The CDR3 consists of 17 residues. The J segment lost 6 bases and the V segment lost 0 bases, leaving 13 bases of the junction unmatched. From germline, CDR1 is SGHDN and CDR2 FVKESK. Findings and limits, study-wide: The study found among the lowest clonal expansion in partial responders at 0.1-3.0 mg/kg. Clonal expansion by week 6 occurred in CD4+ and CD8+ blood T cells (at 0.1 to 3.0 mg/kg). Antigen specificity of clonally expanded peripheral T cells was not established.

For this clone: Its cognate antigen is unknown.

Sampled blood was obtained at baseline, cycle 4 day 1, and cycle 7 day 1. The input for sequencing was CD4+ or CD8+ T cells sorted from blood, taken in a trial of the OX40 agonist ivuxolimab. This rearrangement joins TRBV14 to TRBJ2-5; the match to TRBD1 covers 7 bases. This clonotype was sampled from an adult with an advanced solid tumor such as melanoma, head and neck, liver or kidney cancer. The CDR3 nucleotides are TGTGCCAGCAGCCAAGAACACTTTTCGACAGGGTCGAAGACCCAGTACTTC. Its translation: CASSQEHFSTGSKTQYF.